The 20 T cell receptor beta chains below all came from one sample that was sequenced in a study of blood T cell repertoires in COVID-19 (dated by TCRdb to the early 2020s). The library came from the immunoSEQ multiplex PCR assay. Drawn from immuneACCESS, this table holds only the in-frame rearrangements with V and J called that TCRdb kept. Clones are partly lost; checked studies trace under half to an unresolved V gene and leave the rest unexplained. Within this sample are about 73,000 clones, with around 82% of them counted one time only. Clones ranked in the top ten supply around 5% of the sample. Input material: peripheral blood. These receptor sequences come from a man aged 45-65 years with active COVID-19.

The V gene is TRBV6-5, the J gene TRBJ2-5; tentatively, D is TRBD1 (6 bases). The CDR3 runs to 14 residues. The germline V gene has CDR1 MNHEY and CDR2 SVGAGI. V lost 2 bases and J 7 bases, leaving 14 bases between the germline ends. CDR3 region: CASSYELGGRTQYF. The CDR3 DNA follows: TGTGCCAGCAGTTACGAACTAGGGGGACGGACCCAGTACTTC.

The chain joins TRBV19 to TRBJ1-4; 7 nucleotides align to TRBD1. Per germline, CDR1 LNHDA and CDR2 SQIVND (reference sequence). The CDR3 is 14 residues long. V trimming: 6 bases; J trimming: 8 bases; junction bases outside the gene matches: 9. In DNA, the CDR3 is TGTGCCAGTAGCAAACAGGGGTTGGAAGAAAAACTGTTTTTT. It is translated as CASSKQGLEEKLFF.

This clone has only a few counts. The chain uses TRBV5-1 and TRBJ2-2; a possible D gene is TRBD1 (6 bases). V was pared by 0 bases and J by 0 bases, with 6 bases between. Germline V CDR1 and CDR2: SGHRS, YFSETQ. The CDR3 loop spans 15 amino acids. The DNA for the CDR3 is TGCGCCAGCAGCTTGGGGACAGCGAACACCGGGGAGCTGTTTTTT. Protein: CASSLGTANTGELFF.

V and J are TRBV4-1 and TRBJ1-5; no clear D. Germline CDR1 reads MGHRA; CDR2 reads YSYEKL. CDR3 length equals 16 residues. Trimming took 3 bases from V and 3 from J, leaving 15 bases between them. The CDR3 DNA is TGCGCCAGCAGCCACGTAGGTCGGGGAGTCAATCAGCCCCAGCATTTT. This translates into CASSHVGRGVNQPQHF.

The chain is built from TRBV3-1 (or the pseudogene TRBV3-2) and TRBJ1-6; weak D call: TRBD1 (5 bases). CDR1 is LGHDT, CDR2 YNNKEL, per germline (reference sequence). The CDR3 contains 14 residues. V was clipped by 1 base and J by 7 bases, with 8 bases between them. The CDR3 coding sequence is TGTGCCAGCAGCCAAGCAGGGAACAATTCACCCCTCCACTTT. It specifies CASSQAGNNSPLHF.

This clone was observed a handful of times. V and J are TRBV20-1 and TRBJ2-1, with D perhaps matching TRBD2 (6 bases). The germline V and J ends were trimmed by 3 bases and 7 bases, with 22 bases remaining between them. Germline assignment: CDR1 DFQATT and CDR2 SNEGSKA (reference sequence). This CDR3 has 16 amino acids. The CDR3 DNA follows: TGCAGTGCTAGTCGGTGGGGCGGCCCAGCGGGTAATGAGCAGTTCTTC. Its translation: CSASRWGGPAGNEQFF.

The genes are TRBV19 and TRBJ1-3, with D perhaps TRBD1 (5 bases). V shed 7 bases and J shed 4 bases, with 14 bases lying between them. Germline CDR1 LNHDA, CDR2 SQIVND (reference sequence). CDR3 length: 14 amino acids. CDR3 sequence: CASIAGEEGNTIYF. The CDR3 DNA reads TGTGCCAGTATTGCGGGGGAAGAAGGAAACACCATATATTTT.

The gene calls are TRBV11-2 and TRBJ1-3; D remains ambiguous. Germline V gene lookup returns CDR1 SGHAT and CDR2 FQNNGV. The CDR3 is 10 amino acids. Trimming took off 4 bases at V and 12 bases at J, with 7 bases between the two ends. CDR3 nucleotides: TGTGCCAGCAGCTATACCAGCATATATTTT. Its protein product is CASSYTSIYF.

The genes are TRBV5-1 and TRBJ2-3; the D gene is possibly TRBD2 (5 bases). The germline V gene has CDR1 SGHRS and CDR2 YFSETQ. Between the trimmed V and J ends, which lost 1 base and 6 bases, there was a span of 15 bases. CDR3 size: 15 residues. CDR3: CASSLFGRGGDTQYF. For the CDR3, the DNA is TGCGCCAGCAGCTTGTTTGGGCGAGGAGGTGATACGCAGTATTTT.

CDR3 sequence (DNA): TGTGCCAGCAGCCAGGGACTAGCGGGGGGGCCAGGCGGGACCCAGTACTTC. Translated: CASSQGLAGGPGGTQYF. The chain couples TRBV11-2 to TRBJ2-5, with 16 nucleotides matching TRBD2. The J segment lost 7 bases and the V segment lost 5 bases, leaving 10 bases of the junction unmatched. Germline V gene sequence: CDR1 SGHAT, CDR2 FQNNGV. The CDR3 is made up of 17 amino acids.

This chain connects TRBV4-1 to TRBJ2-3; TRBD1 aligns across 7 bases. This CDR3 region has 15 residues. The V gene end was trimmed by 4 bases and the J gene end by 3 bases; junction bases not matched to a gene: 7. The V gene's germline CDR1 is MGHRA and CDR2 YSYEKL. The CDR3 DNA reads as TGCGCCAGCAGCCTTGACAGGGTGGAAACAGATACGCAGTATTTT. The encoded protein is CASSLDRVETDTQYF.

CDR3 loop: CASRTQRAGNGYTF. CDR3 DNA: TGTGCCAGTAGGACTCAAAGGGCAGGGAATGGCTACACCTTC. The genes are TRBV19 and TRBJ1-2; D may be TRBD1 (5 bases). The germline CDR1 and CDR2 sequences are LNHDA and SQIVND (reference sequence). The CDR3 is 14 amino acids. V gave up 6 bases and J gave up 6 bases, with 17 bases separating them.

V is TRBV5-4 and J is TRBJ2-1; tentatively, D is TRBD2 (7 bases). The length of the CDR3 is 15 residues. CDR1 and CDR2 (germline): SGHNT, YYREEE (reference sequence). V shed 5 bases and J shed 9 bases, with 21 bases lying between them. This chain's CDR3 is CASRSAAGGGSEQFF. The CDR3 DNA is TGTGCCAGCAGGTCGGCAGCGGGCGGGGGCAGTGAGCAGTTCTTC.

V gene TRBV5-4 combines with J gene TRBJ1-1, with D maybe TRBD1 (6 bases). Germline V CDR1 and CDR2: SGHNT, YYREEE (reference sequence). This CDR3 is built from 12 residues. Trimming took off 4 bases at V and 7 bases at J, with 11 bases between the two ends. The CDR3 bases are TGTGCCAGCAGCCACGAGGGGGATGAAGCTTTCTTT. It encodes CASSHEGDEAFF. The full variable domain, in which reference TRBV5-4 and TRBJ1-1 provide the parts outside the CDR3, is ETGVTQSPTHLIKTRGQQVTLRCSSQSGHNTVSWYQQALGQGPQFIFQYYREEENGRGNFPPRFSGLQFPNYSSELNVNALELDDSALYLCASSHEGDEAFFGQGTRLTVV.

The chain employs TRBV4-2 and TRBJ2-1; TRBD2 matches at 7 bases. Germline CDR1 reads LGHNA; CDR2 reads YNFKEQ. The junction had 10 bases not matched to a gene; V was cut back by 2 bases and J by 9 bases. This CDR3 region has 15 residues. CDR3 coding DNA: TGTGCCAGCAGCCAAACCCGGACTAGAACAGGTGAGCAGTTCTTC. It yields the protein CASSQTRTRTGEQFF.

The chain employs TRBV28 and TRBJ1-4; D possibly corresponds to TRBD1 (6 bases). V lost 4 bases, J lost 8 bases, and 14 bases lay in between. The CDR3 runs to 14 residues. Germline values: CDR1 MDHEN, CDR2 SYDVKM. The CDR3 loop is CASSSVWGREKLFF. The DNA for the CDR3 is TGTGCCAGCAGTTCTGTCTGGGGGCGGGAAAAACTGTTTTTT. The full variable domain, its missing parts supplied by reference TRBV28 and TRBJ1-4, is DVKVTQSSRYLVKRTGEKVFLECVQDMDHENMFWYRQDPGLGLRLIYFSYDVKMKEKGDIPEGYSVSREKKERFSLILESASTNQTSMYLCASSSVWGREKLFFGSGTQLSVL.

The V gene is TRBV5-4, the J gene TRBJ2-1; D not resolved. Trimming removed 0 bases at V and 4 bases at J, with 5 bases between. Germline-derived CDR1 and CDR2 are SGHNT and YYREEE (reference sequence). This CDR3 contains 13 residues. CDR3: CASSLESYNEQFF. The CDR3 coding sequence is TGTGCCAGCAGCTTGGAGAGTTACAATGAGCAGTTCTTC.

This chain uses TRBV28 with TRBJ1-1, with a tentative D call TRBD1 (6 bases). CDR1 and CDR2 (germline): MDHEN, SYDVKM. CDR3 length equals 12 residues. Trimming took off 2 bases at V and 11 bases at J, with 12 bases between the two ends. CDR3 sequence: CASSLGVQGAFF. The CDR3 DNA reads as TGTGCCAGCAGTTTAGGTGTCCAGGGGGCTTTCTTT.

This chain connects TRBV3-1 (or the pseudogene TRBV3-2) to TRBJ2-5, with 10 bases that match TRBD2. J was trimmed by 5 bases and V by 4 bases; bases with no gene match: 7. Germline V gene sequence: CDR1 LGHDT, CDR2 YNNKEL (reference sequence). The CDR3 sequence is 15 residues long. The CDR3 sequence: CASSRSGRVGETQYF. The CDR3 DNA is TGTGCCAGCAGCCGAAGCGGGAGGGTCGGGGAGACCCAGTACTTC.

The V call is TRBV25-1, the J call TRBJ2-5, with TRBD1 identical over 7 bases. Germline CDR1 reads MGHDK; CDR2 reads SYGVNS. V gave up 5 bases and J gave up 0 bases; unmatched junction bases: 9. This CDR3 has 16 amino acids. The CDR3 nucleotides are TGTGCCAGCAGTAACACACGGGACAGATACCAAGAGACCCAGTACTTC. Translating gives CASSNTRDRYQETQYF.